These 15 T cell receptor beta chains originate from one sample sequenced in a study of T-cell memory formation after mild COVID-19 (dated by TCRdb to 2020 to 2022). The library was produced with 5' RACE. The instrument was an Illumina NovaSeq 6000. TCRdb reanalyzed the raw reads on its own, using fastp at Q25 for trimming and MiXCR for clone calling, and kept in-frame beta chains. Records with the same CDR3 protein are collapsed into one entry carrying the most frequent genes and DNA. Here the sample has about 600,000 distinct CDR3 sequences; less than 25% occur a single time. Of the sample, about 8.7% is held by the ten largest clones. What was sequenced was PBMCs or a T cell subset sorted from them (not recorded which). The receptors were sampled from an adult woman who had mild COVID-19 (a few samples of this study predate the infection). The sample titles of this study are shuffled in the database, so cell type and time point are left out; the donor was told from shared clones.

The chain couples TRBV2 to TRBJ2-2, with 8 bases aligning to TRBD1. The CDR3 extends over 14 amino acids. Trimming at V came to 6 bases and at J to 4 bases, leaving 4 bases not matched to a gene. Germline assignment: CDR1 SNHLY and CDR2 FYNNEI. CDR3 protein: CASRETGGTGELFF. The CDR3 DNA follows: TGTGCCAGCAGAGAAACAGGGGGCACCGGGGAGCTGTTTTTT.

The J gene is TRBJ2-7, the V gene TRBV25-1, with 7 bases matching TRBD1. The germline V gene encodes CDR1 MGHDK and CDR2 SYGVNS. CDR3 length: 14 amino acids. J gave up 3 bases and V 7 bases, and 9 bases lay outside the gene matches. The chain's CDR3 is CASTEGGSFYEQYF. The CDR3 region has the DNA TGTGCCAGCACCGAAGGGGGCAGTTTCTACGAGCAGTACTTC.

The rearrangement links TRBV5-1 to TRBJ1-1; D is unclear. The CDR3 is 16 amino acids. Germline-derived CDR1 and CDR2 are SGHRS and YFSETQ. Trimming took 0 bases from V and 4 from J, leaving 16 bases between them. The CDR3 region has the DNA TGCGCCAGCAGCTTGGAGGGCCCGGGCCCGGCCACTGAAGCTTTCTTT. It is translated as CASSLEGPGPATEAFF.

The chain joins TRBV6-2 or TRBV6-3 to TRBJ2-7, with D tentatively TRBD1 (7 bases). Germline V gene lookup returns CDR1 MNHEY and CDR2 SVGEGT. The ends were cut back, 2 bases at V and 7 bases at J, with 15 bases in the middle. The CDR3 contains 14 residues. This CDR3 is CASSYRSGGQEQYF. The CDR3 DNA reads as TGTGCCAGCAGTTACCGATCAGGGGGGCAGGAGCAGTACTTC.

CDR3 nucleotide sequence: TGCGCCAGCAGCCAAGGTGCTCTCGCGGGAGGTAACGAGCAGTACTTC. Translation gives CASSQGALAGGNEQYF. The rearrangement uses TRBV4-3 and TRBJ2-7, with TRBD2 identical over 8 bases. Germline V lookup: CDR1 LGHNA, CDR2 YSLEER. This CDR3 is built from 16 residues. The junction had 10 bases not matched to a gene; V was cut back by 1 base and J by 5 bases.

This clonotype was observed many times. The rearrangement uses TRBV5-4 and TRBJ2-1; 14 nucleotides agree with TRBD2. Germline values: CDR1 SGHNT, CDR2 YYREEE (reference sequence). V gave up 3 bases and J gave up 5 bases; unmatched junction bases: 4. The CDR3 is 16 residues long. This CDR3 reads CASSSRTSGGNNEQFF. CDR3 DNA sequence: TGTGCCAGCAGCTCCCGGACTAGCGGGGGGAACAATGAGCAGTTCTTC.

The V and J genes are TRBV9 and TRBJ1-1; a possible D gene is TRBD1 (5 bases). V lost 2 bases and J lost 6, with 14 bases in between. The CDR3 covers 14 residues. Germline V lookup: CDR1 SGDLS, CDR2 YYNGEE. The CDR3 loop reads CASSVSSLGAEAFF. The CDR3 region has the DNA TGTGCCAGCAGCGTCTCGTCGCTGGGGGCTGAAGCTTTCTTT.

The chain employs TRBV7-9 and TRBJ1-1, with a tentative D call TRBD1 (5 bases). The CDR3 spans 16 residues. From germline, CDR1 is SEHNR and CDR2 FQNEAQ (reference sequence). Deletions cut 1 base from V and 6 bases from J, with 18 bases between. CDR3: CASSLVGPRGISEAFF. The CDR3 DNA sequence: TGTGCCAGCAGCTTAGTTGGGCCTAGGGGTATCTCTGAAGCTTTCTTT.

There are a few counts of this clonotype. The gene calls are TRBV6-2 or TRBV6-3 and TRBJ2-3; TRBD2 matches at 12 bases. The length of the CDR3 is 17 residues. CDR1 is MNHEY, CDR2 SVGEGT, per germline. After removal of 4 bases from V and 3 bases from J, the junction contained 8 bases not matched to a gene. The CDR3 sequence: CASSFSTSGGITDTQYF. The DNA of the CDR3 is TGTGCCAGCAGTTTCTCGACTAGCGGGGGTATAACAGATACGCAGTATTTT.

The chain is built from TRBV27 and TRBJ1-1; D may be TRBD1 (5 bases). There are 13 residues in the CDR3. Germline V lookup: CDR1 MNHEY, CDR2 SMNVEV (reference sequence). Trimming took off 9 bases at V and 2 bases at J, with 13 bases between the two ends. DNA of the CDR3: TGTGCCAGTAGGGGCATTCTTAACACTGAAGCTTTCTTT. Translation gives CASRGILNTEAFF.

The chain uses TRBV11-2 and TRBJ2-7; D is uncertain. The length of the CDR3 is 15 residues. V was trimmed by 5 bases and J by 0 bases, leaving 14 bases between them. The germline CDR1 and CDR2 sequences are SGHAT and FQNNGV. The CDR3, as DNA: TGTGCCAGCAGCCCAACGGGCAGCCGCTCCTACGAGCAGTACTTC. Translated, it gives CASSPTGSRSYEQYF.

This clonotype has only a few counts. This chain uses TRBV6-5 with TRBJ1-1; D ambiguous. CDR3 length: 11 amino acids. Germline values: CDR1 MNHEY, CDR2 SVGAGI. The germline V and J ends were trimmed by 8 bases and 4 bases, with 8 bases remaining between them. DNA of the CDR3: TGTGCCAGCGAGAGCGGCACTGAAGCTTTCTTT. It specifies CASESGTEAFF.

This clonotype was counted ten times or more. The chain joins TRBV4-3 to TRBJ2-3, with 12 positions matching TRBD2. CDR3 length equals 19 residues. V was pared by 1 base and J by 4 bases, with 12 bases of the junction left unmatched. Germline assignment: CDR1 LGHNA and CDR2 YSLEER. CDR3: CASSQGPGLAGYPSDTQYF. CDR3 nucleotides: TGCGCCAGCAGCCAAGGACCAGGACTAGCGGGATACCCATCAGATACGCAGTATTTT.

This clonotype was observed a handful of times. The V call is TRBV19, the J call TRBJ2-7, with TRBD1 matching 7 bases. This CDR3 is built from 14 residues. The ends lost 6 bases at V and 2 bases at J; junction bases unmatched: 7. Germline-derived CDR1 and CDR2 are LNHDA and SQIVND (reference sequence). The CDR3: CASSHRQGTYEQYF. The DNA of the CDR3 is TGTGCCAGTAGCCATCGACAGGGAACCTACGAGCAGTACTTC. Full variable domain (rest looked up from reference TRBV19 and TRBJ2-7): DGGITQSPKYLFRKEGQNVTLSCEQNLNHDAMYWYRQDPGQGLRLIYYSQIVNDFQKGDIAEGYSVSREKKESFPLTVTSAQKNPTAFYLCASSHRQGTYEQYFGPGTRLTVT.

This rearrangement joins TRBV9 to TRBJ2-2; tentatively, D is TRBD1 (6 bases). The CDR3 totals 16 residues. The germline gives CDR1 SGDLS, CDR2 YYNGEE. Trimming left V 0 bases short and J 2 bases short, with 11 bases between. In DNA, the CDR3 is TGTGCCAGCAGCGTAGCTGGGACACTAAACACCGGGGAGCTGTTTTTT. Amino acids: CASSVAGTLNTGELFF.